Following are 13 T cell receptor beta chains from one sample sequenced in a study of T cells in Graves' hyperthyroidism and ophthalmopathy. Amplified regions were TCR beta CDR3 sequences from RNA transcripts. During a first-round RT-PCR of the TCR CDR3, the HTBI primer set was used. A single record per CDR3 protein comes from TCRdb applying MiXCR to the multiplex PCR reads. The sample lists hundreds of thousands of distinct CDR3 sequences; about 15% were seen once. What was sequenced was blood. The receptors were gathered from a woman in her twenties or thirties with Graves' hyperthyroidism that later progressed to Graves' ophthalmopathy.

This chain links TRBV2 with TRBJ1-4, with D possibly being TRBD1 (6 bases). The CDR3 loop spans 14 amino acids. The V end lost 5 bases, the J end lost 5 bases, and 12 bases lay between the germline ends. Germline CDR1 SNHLY, CDR2 FYNNEI. The CDR3 protein is CASSRGGKNEKLFF. The CDR3 nucleotides read TGTGCCAGCAGTCGAGGGGGAAAGAATGAAAAACTGTTTTTT. Variable domain in full (rest from reference TRBV2 and TRBJ1-4): EPEVTQTPSHQVTQMGQEVILRCVPISNHLYFYWYRQILGQKVEFLVSFYNNEISEKSEIFDDQFSVERPDGSNFTLKIRSTKLEDSAMYFCASSRGGKNEKLFFGSGTQLSVL.

J is TRBJ1-2 and V is TRBV9; 10 nucleotides match TRBD1. Germline CDR1 is SGDLS and CDR2 is YYNGEE. This CDR3 contains 15 residues. V trimming: 7 bases; J trimming: 4 bases; junction bases outside the gene matches: 10. The CDR3 DNA follows: TGTGCCAGCGCTTGGACAGGGGGGGTCCTCTATGGCTACACCTTC. This sequence encodes CASAWTGGVLYGYTF.

This clonotype was detected many times. The gene calls are TRBV11-3 and TRBJ2-1, with TRBD1 matching over 9 bases. There are 16 residues in the CDR3. Germline CDR1 SGHNT, CDR2 YENEEA. V gave up 3 bases and J gave up 5 bases; unmatched junction bases: 8. DNA of the CDR3: TGTGCCAGCAGCTTCGCCGGGACAGGGCAAAACAATGAGCAGTTCTTC. The encoded protein is CASSFAGTGQNNEQFF. Looking up the rest from reference TRBV11-3 and TRBJ2-1 gives the full variable domain: EAGVVQSPRYKIIEKKQPVAFWCNPISGHNTLYWYLQNLGQGPELLIRYENEEAVDDSQLPKDRFSAERLKGVDSTLKIQPAELGDSAVYLCASSFAGTGQNNEQFFGPGTRLTVL.

This clonotype was counted many times. V usage is TRBV19 and J usage is TRBJ2-1; D uncertain. Trimming removed 0 bases at V and 3 bases at J, with 3 bases between. Looked up from germline, CDR1 is LNHDA and CDR2 is SQIVND (reference sequence). This CDR3 contains 13 residues. CDR3 region: CASSIEGYNEQFF. DNA for the CDR3: TGTGCCAGTAGTATAGAAGGCTACAATGAGCAGTTCTTC.

This clonotype was seen many times. The genes are TRBV2 and TRBJ2-7; D gene uncertain. CDR3 length: 14 amino acids. Germline loops: CDR1 SNHLY, CDR2 FYNNEI. Trimming stripped 2 bases from V and 5 bases from J, with 13 bases between. The CDR3 sequence is CASSEQGTGDEQYF. In nucleotides, the CDR3 is TGTGCCAGCAGTGAACAAGGCACGGGCGACGAGCAGTACTTC.

This clonotype was detected ten times or more. This chain joins TRBV20-1 and TRBJ1-1, with D maybe TRBD1 (5 bases). Looked up from germline, CDR1 is DFQATT and CDR2 is SNEGSKA (reference sequence). V dropped 0 bases and J dropped 0 bases, with 5 bases sitting between them. The CDR3 is made up of 13 amino acids. CDR3 DNA: TGCAGTGCTAGAGAACAGGTGAACACTGAAGCTTTCTTT. This translates into CSAREQVNTEAFF.

This clonotype came up many times. The chain couples TRBV6-2 or TRBV6-3 to TRBJ2-2; 11 positions match TRBD2. The junction had 9 bases not matched to a gene; V was cut back by 3 bases and J by 3 bases. Germline assignment: CDR1 MNHEY and CDR2 SVGEGT. This CDR3 contains 18 residues. The CDR3 DNA reads TGTGCCAGCAGTTATCCCAATTGGACTAGCGGGCACACCGGGGAGCTGTTTTTT. Translation: CASSYPNWTSGHTGELFF.

This clonotype was recorded at least ten times. This chain uses TRBV12-3 or TRBV12-4 with TRBJ1-1; no clear D. The CDR3 sequence is 11 residues long. Trimming took 3 bases from V and 3 from J, leaving 2 bases between them. The CDR3 DNA is TGTGCCAGCAGTTTTGACACTGAAGCTTTCTTT. This translates into CASSFDTEAFF.

With respect to this clonotype: This may stem from a read error, because a much larger clone lies one nucleotide away. The final CDR3 position lacks the conserved phenylalanine or tryptophan, pointing to a likely read error. The chain combines TRBV6-1 with TRBJ2-4; D may be TRBD1 or TRBD2 (5 bases each). Germline CDR1 is MNHNS and CDR2 is SASEGT. CDR3 size: 17 residues. V was cut by 2 bases and J by 0 bases, with 14 bases left in between. CDR3: CASSESGTLIAKNIQYL. CDR3 DNA sequence: TGTGCCAGCAGTGAATCGGGGACCCTCATAGCCAAAAACATTCAGTACCTC.

This clonotype occurred many times. Its ends do not fully match the called genes, so a read error is possible. The chain uses TRBV7-7 and TRBJ2-2; D unclear. CDR1 and CDR2 from the germline V gene are SSHAT and FNYEAQ (reference sequence). This CDR3 comprises 15 residues. As DNA, the CDR3 is TGTGCTAGCAGCTTAGAACGCGGGAACACCGGGGAGCTGTTTTTT. Translation gives CASSLERGNTGELFF.

This clonotype was observed a handful of times. V gene TRBV5-1 combines with J gene TRBJ2-1; TRBD2 aligns across 7 bases. V trimming: 5 bases; J trimming: 1 base; junction bases outside the gene matches: 3. The V gene's germline CDR1 is SGHRS and CDR2 YFSETQ. CDR3 size: 14 residues. CDR3 bases: TGCGCCAGCAGATCTAGCGGTTCCTACAATGAGCAGTTCTTC. This encodes CASRSSGSYNEQFF. The variable domain in full, with the rest retrieved from reference TRBV5-1 and TRBJ2-1, is KAGVTQTPRYLIKTRGQQVTLSCSPISGHRSVSWYQQTPGQGLQFLFEYFSETQRNKGNFPGRFSGRQFSNSRSEMNVSTLELGDSALYLCASRSSGSYNEQFFGPGTRLTVL.

This clonotype showed up many times. The chain recombines TRBV9 with TRBJ2-7, with D perhaps TRBD2 (5 bases). This CDR3 has 13 amino acids. V was cut by 0 bases and J by 6 bases, with 10 bases left in between. The V gene's germline CDR1 is SGDLS and CDR2 YYNGEE. The CDR3 nucleotides read TGTGCCAGCAGCGTAGTGTCTAGCTCCGAGCAGTACTTC. Its translation: CASSVVSSSEQYF.

This clonotype was recorded at least ten times. The chain employs TRBV12-3 or TRBV12-4 and TRBJ2-2; unclear D gene. V was shortened by 2 bases and J by 6 bases, with 10 bases between the two germline ends. There are 14 residues in the CDR3. This CDR3 is CASSLQDNSGELFF. The CDR3, as DNA: TGTGCCAGCAGTTTACAAGACAATTCCGGGGAGCTGTTTTTT.